The rows below give T cell receptor beta chains drawn from one sample of a study of cytomegalovirus exposure and HLA in healthy donors. TCRdb keeps only in-frame clones here, not all; method: immunoSEQ multiplex PCR. The sample yields around 150,000 clones, approximately 80% seen once. Input material: PBMCs. The receptors originated from a man aged 25 to 45 in good health and CMV-seronegative. Both conserved end residues are part of each CDR3. Fields, in order: D gene, clone size, V gene, J gene, CDR3 protein, CDR3 DNA. D genes are given only for firm matches. Rows may omit the clone size; those that give it use once, few, many or a size class.

D: .
size: .
V: TRBV19
J: TRBJ1-5
CDR3: CASSIRSSQGSQPQHF
DNA: TGTGCCAGTAGTATCCGGAGCTCACAGGGCAGTCAGCCCCAGCATTTT

D: TRBD1
size: .
V: TRBV28
J: TRBJ1-5
CDR3: CASSLRVAGGGNQPQHF
DNA: TGTGCCAGCAGTTTGCGGGTGGCAGGGGGCGGCAATCAGCCCCAGCATTTT

D: .
size: .
V: TRBV27
J: TRBJ1-1
CDR3: CASSTTPGAWAFF
DNA: TGTGCCAGCAGTACGACGCCAGGGGCTTGGGCTTTCTTT

D: .
size: .
V: TRBV6-5
J: TRBJ2-5
CDR3: CASRPRGRETQYF
DNA: TGTGCCAGCAGGCCGAGAGGGCGAGAGACCCAGTACTTC

D: .
size: .
V: TRBV10-3
J: TRBJ2-1
CDR3: CAISEIENNEQFF
DNA: TGTGCCATCAGTGAAATAGAGAACAATGAGCAGTTCTTC

D: .
size: .
V: TRBV6-5
J: TRBJ1-2
CDR3: CASSREEYYGYTF
DNA: TGTGCCAGCAGCCGAGAAGAGTACTATGGCTACACCTTC

D: .
size: .
V: TRBV19
J: TRBJ1-5
CDR3: CASSIEQNQPQHF
DNA: TGTGCCAGTAGTATAGAACAGAATCAGCCCCAGCATTTT

D: TRBD2
size: .
V: TRBV5-1
J: TRBJ2-1
CDR3: CASSFASGGNEQFF
DNA: TGCGCCAGCAGCTTCGCTAGCGGGGGCAATGAGCAGTTCTTC

D: TRBD1
size: .
V: TRBV5-1
J: TRBJ2-2
CDR3: CASRPTGITGELFF
DNA: TGCGCCAGCAGACCGACAGGGATTACCGGGGAGCTGTTTTTT

D: TRBD1
size: .
V: TRBV7-2
J: TRBJ1-5
CDR3: CASSGTGVDQPQHF
DNA: TGTGCCAGCAGCGGTACAGGGGTAGATCAGCCCCAGCATTTT

D: TRBD1
size: .
V: TRBV6-6
J: TRBJ2-1
CDR3: CAARTGDYNEQFF
DNA: TGTGCCGCTAGAACAGGGGATTACAATGAGCAGTTCTTC

D: TRBD1
size: few
V: TRBV13
J: TRBJ2-2
CDR3: CASSSGQGISGELFF
DNA: TGTGCCAGCAGCTCAGGACAGGGTATTTCCGGGGAGCTGTTTTTT

D: TRBD1
size: .
V: TRBV28
J: TRBJ1-2
CDR3: CASSFHGTGSSGYTF
DNA: TGTGCCAGCAGTTTCCACGGGACAGGGTCTTCGGGCTACACCTTC

D: TRBD1
size: .
V: TRBV7-2
J: TRBJ1-3
CDR3: CASSLVQGVSGNTIYF
DNA: TGTGCCAGCAGCTTAGTTCAGGGGGTCTCGGGAAACACCATATATTTT

D: .
size: .
V: TRBV9
J: TRBJ2-7
CDR3: CASSRTYEQYF
DNA: TGTGCCAGCAGCCGTACCTACGAGCAGTACTTC

D: .
size: .
V: TRBV27
J: TRBJ1-1
CDR3: CASSWGGAVNTEAFF
DNA: TGTGCCAGCAGTTGGGGGGGGGCGGTGAACACTGAAGCTTTCTTT

D: TRBD2
size: .
V: TRBV5-4
J: TRBJ2-1
CDR3: CASSLTSGRYNEQFF
DNA: TGTGCCAGCAGCCTCACTAGCGGGAGATACAATGAGCAGTTCTTC

D: TRBD1
size: .
V: TRBV5-8
J: TRBJ1-2
CDR3: CASNLVRDSVYGYTF
DNA: TGTGCCAGCAACTTGGTACGGGACAGCGTTTATGGCTACACCTTC

D: .
size: .
V: TRBV30
J: TRBJ1-2
CDR3: CAWSGGVRGYTF
DNA: TGTGCCTGGAGTGGCGGGGTAAGGGGCTACACCTTC

D: TRBD1
size: .
V: TRBV6-1
J: TRBJ2-7
CDR3: CASSGWDSTYEQYF
DNA: TGTGCCAGCAGTGGTTGGGACAGTACCTACGAGCAGTACTTC

D: TRBD1
size: .
V: TRBV7-9
J: TRBJ1-5
CDR3: CASSVGTGGESQPQHF
DNA: TGTGCCAGCAGCGTTGGGACAGGGGGCGAAAGTCAGCCCCAGCATTTT

D: TRBD2
size: .
V: TRBV9
J: TRBJ2-2
CDR3: CASSPGLAGGPNTGELFF
DNA: TGTGCCAGCAGCCCCGGACTAGCGGGAGGGCCGAATACCGGGGAGCTGTTTTTT

D: TRBD1
size: .
V: TRBV6-1
J: TRBJ1-3
CDR3: CASSGRQGRGNTIYF
DNA: TGTGCCAGCAGTGGTAGACAGGGACGTGGAAACACCATATATTTT

D: .
size: .
V: TRBV6-5
J: TRBJ2-1
CDR3: CASIPYESGEQFF
DNA: TGTGCCAGCATCCCCTATGAGTCTGGTGAGCAGTTCTTC

D: .
size: .
V: TRBV6-1
J: TRBJ2-3
CDR3: CASSEYGSRDTDTQYF
DNA: TGTGCCAGCAGTGAATATGGGAGCAGAGACACAGATACGCAGTATTTT

D: TRBD1
size: .
V: TRBV19
J: TRBJ2-7
CDR3: CASSPARGQTSYEQYF
DNA: TGTGCCAGTAGTCCCGCGAGGGGACAGACATCCTACGAGCAGTACTTC

D: .
size: once
V: TRBV28
J: TRBJ2-3
CDR3: CASSSQGTDTQYF
DNA: TGTGCCAGCAGTTCTCAGGGGACAGATACGCAGTATTTT

D: TRBD1
size: once
V: TRBV6-5
J: TRBJ2-5
CDR3: CASPLDRASETQYF
DNA: TGTGCCAGCCCCCTGGACAGGGCGTCGGAGACCCAGTACTTC

D: TRBD2
size: .
V: TRBV30
J: TRBJ2-3
CDR3: CAWSVLASGRTDTQYF
DNA: TGTGCCTGGAGTGTACTGGCTAGCGGGAGAACAGATACGCAGTATTTT

D: .
size: .
V: TRBV28
J: TRBJ1-5
CDR3: CASRTAGTSNQPQHF
DNA: TGTGCCAGCAGAACGGCGGGCACTAGCAATCAGCCCCAGCATTTT

D: .
size: .
V: TRBV6-5
J: TRBJ1-3
CDR3: CASSYSRRGRGNTIYF
DNA: TGTGCCAGCAGTTACTCGAGGCGGGGACGGGGAAACACCATATATTTT

D: TRBD2
size: .
V: TRBV15
J: TRBJ2-3
CDR3: CATSRTPGLGADTQYF
DNA: TGTGCCACCAGCAGAACACCGGGACTAGGAGCAGATACGCAGTATTTT

D: .
size: .
V: TRBV9
J: TRBJ2-2
CDR3: CASTRNTGELFF
DNA: TGTGCCAGCACCCGGAACACCGGGGAGCTGTTTTTT

D: TRBD1
size: .
V: TRBV5-1
J: TRBJ2-2
CDR3: CARPGKGQGAGELFF
DNA: TGCGCCAGGCCCGGAAAGGGACAGGGTGCCGGGGAGCTGTTTTTT

D: .
size: .
V: TRBV5-1
J: TRBJ2-7
CDR3: CASRPGRAWERTYEQYF
DNA: TGCGCCAGCAGGCCCGGACGAGCTTGGGAGCGCACCTACGAGCAGTACTTC

D: .
size: .
V: TRBV28
J: TRBJ1-1
CDR3: CASSYPRQGDTEAFF
DNA: TGTGCCAGCAGTTACCCCCGTCAGGGTGACACTGAAGCTTTCTTT

D: .
size: few
V: TRBV4-2
J: TRBJ1-4
CDR3: CASSVFQGRDEKLFF
DNA: TGTGCCAGCAGCGTATTCCAGGGGAGGGATGAAAAACTGTTTTTT

D: TRBD1
size: .
V: TRBV5-4
J: TRBJ1-5
CDR3: CASSLGTGNQPQHF
DNA: TGTGCCAGCAGCCTAGGGACAGGGAATCAGCCCCAGCATTTT

D: .
size: .
V: TRBV30
J: TRBJ2-3
CDR3: CAWTFTDTQYF
DNA: TGTGCCTGGACGTTCACAGATACGCAGTATTTT

D: TRBD2
size: .
V: TRBV28
J: TRBJ2-3
CDR3: CACSSGGSTDTQYF
DNA: TGTGCCTGCTCTAGCGGGGGTAGCACAGATACGCAGTATTTT

D: .
size: .
V: TRBV28
J: TRBJ1-3
CDR3: CASRTRSSGNTIYF
DNA: TGTGCCAGCAGAACAAGAAGCTCTGGAAACACCATATATTTT

D: TRBD1
size: .
V: TRBV10-3
J: TRBJ1-4
CDR3: CAISEYLGQTNEKLFF
DNA: TGTGCCATCAGTGAGTATCTGGGACAGACAAATGAAAAACTGTTTTTT